The 18 T cell receptor beta chains given below trace back to one sample, sequenced in a study of CD8 T cells in ankylosing spondylitis. TCRdb used MiXCR to reprocess the 5' RACE reads, holding one entry per CDR3 protein. The repertoire holds approximately 540,000 distinct CDR3 sequences, with about 13% as singletons. Broader study findings: Ankylosing spondylitis blood seemed to carry a telltale TCR beta motif made of fewer than 10 highly homologous variants.

Their antigen targets remain unknown. The specimen was blood, either unsorted or a sorted T cell fraction (not recorded which). All receptors derive from a male donor with ankylosing spondylitis.

The V gene is TRBV10-3, the J gene TRBJ2-5, with 9 bases matching TRBD2. Germline trimming cut 2 bases from V and 4 bases from J; bases unmatched to any gene: 2. The CDR3 length is 14 residues. In germline, CDR1 is ENHRY, CDR2 SYGVKD. The CDR3 coding sequence is TGTGCCATCAGTGAGACGCGGGGGGGAGAGACCCAGTACTTC. Translated: CAISETRGGETQYF.

The CDR3 nucleotides read TGCAGCGTTGAAGGGTATAGCGGGAGCGATGAGCAGTTCTTC. Protein product: CSVEGYSGSDEQFF. The V call is TRBV29-1, the J call TRBJ2-1, with 9 bases fitting TRBD2. From germline, CDR1 is SQVTM and CDR2 ANQGSEA. V was clipped by 1 base and J by 8 bases; unmatched bases: 6. The CDR3 consists of 14 residues.

The gene calls are TRBV27 and TRBJ2-4; 10 nucleotides align to TRBD1. The CDR3 extends over 14 amino acids. Germline V CDR1 and CDR2: MNHEY, SMNVEV (reference sequence). The ends lost 5 bases at V and 6 bases at J; junction bases unmatched: 4. The CDR3 here is CASSPRTGGNIQYF. CDR3 bases: TGTGCCAGCAGTCCCCGGACAGGGGGAAACATTCAGTACTTC.

The gene calls are TRBV7-8 and TRBJ1-1, with D perhaps TRBD1 (5 bases). Germline CDR1 is SGHVS and CDR2 is FQNEAQ. Trimming took off 5 bases at V and 4 bases at J, with 17 bases between the two ends. This CDR3 spans 15 amino acids. The CDR3 sequence is CASSPSPGEPTEAFF. Written as DNA, the CDR3 is TGTGCCAGCAGCCCCTCCCCGGGGGAACCCACTGAAGCTTTCTTT. Full variable domain (remainder filled in from reference TRBV7-8 and TRBJ1-1): GAGVSQSPRYKVAKRGQDVALRCDPISGHVSLFWYQQALGQGPEFLTYFQNEAQLDKSGLPSDRFFAERPEGSVSTLKIQRTQQEDSAVYLCASSPSPGEPTEAFFGQGTRLTVV.

The chain joins TRBV18 to TRBJ2-5; no reliable D call. The germline gives CDR1 KGHSH, CDR2 LQKENI. Trimming stripped 1 base from V and 2 bases from J, with 5 bases between. The CDR3 is 13 residues long. CDR3 in DNA: TGTGCCAGCTCACCACGTCAACAAGAGACCCAGTACTTC. The encoded protein is CASSPRQQETQYF.

In its sample, this clonotype was seen many times. This rearrangement joins TRBV4-2 to TRBJ2-3, with 7 bases matching TRBD2. The CDR3 has 16 amino acids. V dropped 0 bases and J dropped 2; count of bases not matched to a gene: 5. Germline CDR1 and CDR2: LGHNA and YNFKEQ. The CDR3 protein is CASSQEGGSDTDTQYF. CDR3 bases: TGTGCCAGCAGCCAAGAGGGCGGGAGCGACACAGATACGCAGTATTTT.

The CDR3 reads CASSQRTGANNEKLFF. As DNA, the CDR3 is TGTGCCAGCAGCCAAAGGACAGGGGCCAATAATGAAAAACTGTTTTTT. This rearrangement joins TRBV3-1 to TRBJ1-4, with TRBD1 identical over 9 bases. V lost 2 bases, J lost 4 bases, and 5 bases stayed unmatched. Germline V gives CDR1 LGHDT, CDR2 YNNKEL (reference sequence). The CDR3 spans 16 residues.

The chain is built from TRBV5-1 and TRBJ1-1; 8 bases are a match to TRBD1. Germline values: CDR1 SGHRS, CDR2 YFSETQ. The CDR3 runs to 17 residues. With 4 bases clipped from V and 3 bases from J, the junction kept 14 bases outside the gene matches. CDR3 in DNA: TGCGCCAGCAGCCCCCCAAGGACAGGGCGGTTGGACACTGAAGCTTTCTTT. Protein sequence: CASSPPRTGRLDTEAFF.

In this sample, this clonotype turned up a few times. The V gene is TRBV24-1, the J gene TRBJ2-1; possibly TRBD2 for D (6 bases). V lost 5 bases and J lost 5, with 15 bases in between. The CDR3 is 15 amino acids. Germline V gene data show CDR1 as KGHDR and CDR2 as SFDVKD. The CDR3 DNA is TGTGCCACCAGTGCCATCCCGGGACTTAACAATGAGCAGTTCTTC. Residues: CATSAIPGLNNEQFF.

The chain links TRBV15 to TRBJ2-1; D might be TRBD2 (6 bases). This CDR3 spans 16 amino acids. Germline V gives CDR1 LNHNV, CDR2 YYDKDF (reference sequence). Deletions cut 1 base from V and 8 bases from J, with 18 bases between. The CDR3 DNA is TGTGCCACCAGCAGAGCTACTCTCGGGAGTTTCTATGAGCAGTTCTTC. This translates into CATSRATLGSFYEQFF. Full variable domain (remainder filled in from reference TRBV15 and TRBJ2-1): DAMVIQNPRYQVTQFGKPVTLSCSQTLNHNVMYWYQQKSSQAPKLLFHYYDKDFNNEADTPDNFQSRRPNTSFCFLDIRSPGLGDTAMYLCATSRATLGSFYEQFFGPGTRLTVL.

This chain joins TRBV5-1 and TRBJ1-5; 12 bases fit TRBD1. Germline V gene sequence: CDR1 SGHRS, CDR2 YFSETQ. J gave up 6 bases and V 0 bases, and 4 bases lay outside the gene matches. The CDR3 totals 16 residues. DNA of the CDR3: TGCGCCAGCAGCTTGGAAGGGACAGGGGGCGGTCAGCCCCAGCATTTT. Its protein is CASSLEGTGGGQPQHF.

This clonotype appeared a few times. This sequence joins TRBV5-1 and TRBJ2-3, with 12 bases that match TRBD2. This CDR3 contains 15 residues. The V segment lost 3 bases and the J segment 5 bases; nucleotides outside the gene matches: 4. Germline V gene sequence: CDR1 SGHRS, CDR2 YFSETQ. The CDR3 nucleotides are TGCGCCAGCAGCTCACGACTAGCGGGAGAAGATACGCAGTATTTT. As protein: CASSSRLAGEDTQYF. The whole variable domain, filled in from reference TRBV5-1 and TRBJ2-3, reads KAGVTQTPRYLIKTRGQQVTLSCSPISGHRSVSWYQQTPGQGLQFLFEYFSETQRNKGNFPGRFSGRQFSNSRSEMNVSTLELGDSALYLCASSSRLAGEDTQYFGPGTRLTVL.

The V call is TRBV12-3 or TRBV12-4, the J call TRBJ2-1; D assignment may be TRBD1 or TRBD2 (5 bases each). Trimming pared 5 bases from V and 3 bases from J, leaving 14 bases between. The CDR3 sequence is 15 residues long. CDR3 DNA: TGTGCCAGCAGTCCCCGGCAGGGAGTCTACAATGAGCAGTTCTTC. This codes for CASSPRQGVYNEQFF.

V is TRBV20-1 and J is TRBJ2-3, with no clear D. The length of the CDR3 is 16 residues. Germline loops: CDR1 DFQATT, CDR2 SNEGSKA (reference sequence). V was trimmed by 0 bases and J by 0 bases, leaving 13 bases between them. Written as DNA, the CDR3 is TGCAGTGCTAGAGATCTGGCATATGTGAGCACAGATACGCAGTATTTT. Translating it yields CSARDLAYVSTDTQYF.

This clonotype was detected a few times. The gene calls are TRBV5-6 and TRBJ2-2, with D perhaps matching TRBD1 (5 bases). The CDR3 spans 14 residues. The germline V and J ends were trimmed by 6 bases and 4 bases, with 13 bases remaining between them. The germline V gene has CDR1 SGHDT and CDR2 YYEEEE. The CDR3 DNA reads as TGTGCCAGCACCTCCATGACAGTCACCGGGGAGCTGTTTTTT. This codes for CASTSMTVTGELFF.

This clonotype was detected only a few times. This chain uses TRBV6-2 or TRBV6-3 with TRBJ2-6; no firm D call. This CDR3 has 14 residues. The germline CDR1 and CDR2 sequences are MNHEY and SVGEGT. V was shortened by 7 bases and J by 4 bases, with 11 bases between the two germline ends. For the CDR3, the DNA is TGTGCCAGCATACAATTCTCCGGGGCCAACGTCCTGACTTTC. It encodes CASIQFSGANVLTF.

This clonotype was seen repeatedly, ten times or more. The chain joins TRBV20-1 to TRBJ1-1; a weak D match, TRBD1 (6 bases). V lost 8 bases, J lost 2 bases, and 12 bases lay in between. The CDR3 runs 12 residues. Germline CDR1 and CDR2: DFQATT and SNEGSKA (reference sequence). The CDR3 reads CSPWTENTEAFF. CDR3 sequence (DNA): TGCAGTCCCTGGACAGAAAACACTGAAGCTTTCTTT.

This clonotype showed up just a few times. The CDR3 region has the DNA TGTGCCAGCAGCCCCCGGGCCTTGATGAGCGATGAGCAGTTCTTC. Protein: CASSPRALMSDEQFF. V and J are TRBV5-5 and TRBJ2-1; no definite D call. V lost 4 bases and J lost 8, with 19 bases in between. The CDR3 consists of 15 residues. The germline gives CDR1 SGHKS, CDR2 YYEKEE (reference sequence).